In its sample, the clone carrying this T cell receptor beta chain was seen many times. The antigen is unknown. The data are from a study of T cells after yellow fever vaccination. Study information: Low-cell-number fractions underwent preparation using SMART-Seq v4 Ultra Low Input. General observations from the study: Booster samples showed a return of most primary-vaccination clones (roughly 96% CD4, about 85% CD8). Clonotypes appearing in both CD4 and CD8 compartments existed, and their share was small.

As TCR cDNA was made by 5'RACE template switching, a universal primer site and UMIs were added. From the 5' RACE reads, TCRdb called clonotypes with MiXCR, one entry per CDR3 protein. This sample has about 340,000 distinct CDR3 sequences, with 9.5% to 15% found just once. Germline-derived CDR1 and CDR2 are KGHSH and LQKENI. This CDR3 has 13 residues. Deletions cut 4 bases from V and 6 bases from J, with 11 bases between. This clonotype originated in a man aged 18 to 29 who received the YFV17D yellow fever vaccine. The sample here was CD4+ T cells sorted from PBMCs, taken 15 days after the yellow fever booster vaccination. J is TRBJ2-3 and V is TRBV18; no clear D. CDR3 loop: CASSQGVLDTQYF. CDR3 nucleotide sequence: TGTGCCAGCTCACAGGGTGTTCTGGATACGCAGTATTTT. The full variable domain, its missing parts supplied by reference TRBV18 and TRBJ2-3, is NAGVMQNPRHLVRRRGQEARLRCSPMKGHSHVYWYRQLPEEGLKFMVYLQKENIIDESGMPKERFSAEFPKEGPSILRIQQVVRGDSAAYFCASSQGVLDTQYFGPGTRLTVL.